Presented here are 10 T cell receptor beta chains from one specimen sequenced in a study of T cell responses to AZD1222 COVID-19 vaccine. Using immunoSEQ multiplex PCR, the repertoire was profiled, and TCRdb retains in-frame clones only, with some absent. The top ten hold 1.5% to 2% of the sample, which has 150,000 or so clones, around 92% seen once. The specimen was peripheral blood, collected on day 0 of AZD1222 vaccination. The receptor set was obtained from an adult in good health.

V usage is TRBV5-4 and J usage is TRBJ2-2; D is possibly TRBD1 (5 bases). V gave up 0 bases and J gave up 4 bases, with 16 bases separating them. From germline, CDR1 is SGHNT and CDR2 YYREEE (reference sequence). CDR3 length: 17 residues. This CDR3 reads CASSLELVGRGTGELFF. The CDR3 DNA is TGTGCCAGCAGCTTGGAGCTGGTTGGTAGGGGCACCGGGGAGCTGTTTTTT.

This sequence joins TRBV10-3 and TRBJ1-3; 7 nucleotides match TRBD1. CDR1 is ENHRY and CDR2 is SYGVKD in the germline V gene. This CDR3 is 16 amino acids long. The J segment lost 0 bases and the V segment lost 4 bases, leaving 6 bases of the junction unmatched. The CDR3: CAISANRGFSGNTIYF. The CDR3 nucleotides read TGTGCCATCAGTGCGAACAGGGGCTTCTCTGGAAACACCATATATTTT.

This clone was observed a few times. The rearrangement uses TRBV3-1 (or the pseudogene TRBV3-2) and TRBJ1-2; a possible D gene is TRBD1 (5 bases). Per germline, CDR1 LGHDT and CDR2 YNNKEL (reference sequence). The CDR3 has 14 amino acids. Trimming removed 6 bases at V and 5 bases at J, with 16 bases between. The CDR3 sequence: CASRRGAAAYGYTF. For the CDR3, the DNA is TGTGCCAGCAGGCGCGGGGCGGCTGCTTATGGCTACACCTTC.

The rearrangement links TRBV5-6 to TRBJ2-3, with TRBD1 matching 9 bases. With V trimmed by 3 bases and J by 4 bases, 6 bases remained unmatched. Per germline, CDR1 SGHDT and CDR2 YYEEEE. The CDR3 runs 15 residues. The CDR3 protein is CASSSRDRVSDTQYF. CDR3 DNA: TGTGCCAGCAGCTCCCGGGACAGGGTGTCAGATACGCAGTATTTT.

The chain links TRBV6-5 to TRBJ2-2; 14 bases line up with TRBD2. The V gene end was trimmed by 5 bases and the J gene end by 6 bases; junction bases not matched to a gene: 2. The germline V gene encodes CDR1 MNHEY and CDR2 SVGAGI. The CDR3 runs to 15 residues. The CDR3 nucleotides read TGTGCCAGCAGTCTGACTAGCGGGGGGGCCGGGGAGCTGTTTTTT. Amino acids: CASSLTSGGAGELFF.

V usage is TRBV10-2 and J usage is TRBJ2-3; TRBD2 is a possible D gene (6 bases). CDR3 length: 15 amino acids. Deletions cut 7 bases from V and 5 bases from J, with 19 bases between. Per the germline V gene, CDR1 is WSHSY and CDR2 is SAAADI. CDR3 in DNA: TGCGCCAGCAACTTCCCGGGACTGACGGGAGATACGCAGTATTTT. Translating it yields CASNFPGLTGDTQYF.

The V gene is TRBV29-1, the J gene TRBJ1-1, with 7 bases identical to TRBD1. The CDR3 totals 16 residues. Germline V gene data show CDR1 as SQVTM and CDR2 as ANQGSEA. V was pared by 0 bases and J by 4 bases, with 11 bases of the junction left unmatched. CDR3 nucleotide sequence: TGCAGCGTTGAAGATATGACAGGGACGAGGAGCACTGAAGCTTTCTTT. Translation gives CSVEDMTGTRSTEAFF.

The rearrangement uses TRBV28 and TRBJ1-5, with no clear D. Germline V gene sequence: CDR1 MDHEN, CDR2 SYDVKM. The CDR3 loop spans 12 amino acids. V was clipped by 2 bases and J by 6 bases, with 5 bases between them. The CDR3 loop is CASSLVVQPQHF. The CDR3 DNA is TGTGCCAGCAGTTTAGTGGTTCAGCCCCAGCATTTT. Full variable domain (rest looked up from reference TRBV28 and TRBJ1-5): DVKVTQSSRYLVKRTGEKVFLECVQDMDHENMFWYRQDPGLGLRLIYFSYDVKMKEKGDIPEGYSVSREKKERFSLILESASTNQTSMYLCASSLVVQPQHFGDGTRLSIL.

The V call is TRBV27, the J call TRBJ2-3, with a weak D call TRBD2 (5 bases). Germline V gives CDR1 MNHEY, CDR2 SMNVEV (reference sequence). Trimming cost V 0 bases and J 0 bases, with 13 bases left between them. CDR3 length equals 17 residues. Written as DNA, the CDR3 is TGTGCCAGCAGTTTATCGGCGGGCCGAGCTAGCACAGATACGCAGTATTTT. Its protein is CASSLSAGRASTDTQYF.

The chain links TRBV6-2 or TRBV6-3 to TRBJ2-7; a weak D match, TRBD1 (5 bases). CDR1 and CDR2 from the germline V gene are MNHEY and SVGEGT. Trimming took off 2 bases at V and 3 bases at J, with 20 bases between the two ends. The CDR3 covers 17 residues. CDR3: CASSYGQGRGSVYEQYF. The CDR3 DNA sequence: TGTGCCAGCAGTTACGGCCAGGGAAGGGGCTCGGTCTACGAGCAGTACTTC.